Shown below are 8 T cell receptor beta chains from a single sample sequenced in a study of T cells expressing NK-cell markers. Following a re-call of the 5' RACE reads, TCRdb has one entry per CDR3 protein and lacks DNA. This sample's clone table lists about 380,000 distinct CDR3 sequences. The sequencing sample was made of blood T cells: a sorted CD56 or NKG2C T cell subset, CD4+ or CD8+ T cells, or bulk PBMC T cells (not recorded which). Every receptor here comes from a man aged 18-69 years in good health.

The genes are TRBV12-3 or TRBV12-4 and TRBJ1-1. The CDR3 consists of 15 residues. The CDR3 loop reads CASSLAGIMNTEAFF.

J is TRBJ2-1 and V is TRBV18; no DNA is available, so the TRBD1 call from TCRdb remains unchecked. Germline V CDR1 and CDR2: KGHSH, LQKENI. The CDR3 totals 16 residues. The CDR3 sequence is CASSPSGAGTYNEQFF.

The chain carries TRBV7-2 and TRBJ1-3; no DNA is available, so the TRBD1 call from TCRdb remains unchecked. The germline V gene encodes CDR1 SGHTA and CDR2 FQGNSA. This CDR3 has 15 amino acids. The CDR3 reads CASSLAQGGGNTIYF.

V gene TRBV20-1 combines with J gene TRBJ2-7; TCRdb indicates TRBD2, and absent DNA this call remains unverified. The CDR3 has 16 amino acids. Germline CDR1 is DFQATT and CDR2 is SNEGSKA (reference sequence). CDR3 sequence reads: CSASRTLAGVSYEQYF.

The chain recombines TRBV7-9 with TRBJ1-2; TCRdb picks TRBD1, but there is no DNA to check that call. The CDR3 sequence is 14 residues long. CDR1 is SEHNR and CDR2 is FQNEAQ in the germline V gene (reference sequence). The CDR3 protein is CASSLALQGGGYTF.

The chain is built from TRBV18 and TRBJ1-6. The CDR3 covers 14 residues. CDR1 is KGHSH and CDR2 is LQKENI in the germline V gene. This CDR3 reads CASSPTVRNSPLHF.

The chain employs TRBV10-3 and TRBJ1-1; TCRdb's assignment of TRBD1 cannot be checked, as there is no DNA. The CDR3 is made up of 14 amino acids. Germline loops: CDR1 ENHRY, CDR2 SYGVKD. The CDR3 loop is CAISEYQGETEAFF.

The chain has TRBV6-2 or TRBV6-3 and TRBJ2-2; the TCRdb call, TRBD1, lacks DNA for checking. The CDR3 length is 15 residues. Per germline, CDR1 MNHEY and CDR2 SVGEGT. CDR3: CASSYGQGRAGELFF.